This TCR beta chain was sequenced for a study of spatial heterogeneity in lung cancer. Study-level background: Strong correlation was found between tumor-region TCR transcript counts and a T cell module score from matched bulk RNA-seq. Across the raw uncorrected reads, a unique TCR and UMI combination was observed, on average, more than ten times.

In the library, each TCR cDNA molecule bore its own unique molecular identifier. One entry per CDR3 protein, called by TCRdb with MiXCR from the 5' RACE reads. Here the sample spans about 28,000 distinct CDR3 sequences, 7% to 7.5% being singletons. V lost 4 bases, J lost 11 bases, and 8 bases stayed unmatched. Germline V gene sequence: CDR1 MGHRA, CDR2 YSYEKL. The CDR3 consists of 13 residues. Findings and limits, study-wide: Counts of expanded intratumoral alpha and beta TCRs tracked tumor mutation counts.

As to this clonotype: The antigen is unknown.

Described time point: sample taken at primary tumor resection. The donors comprised about 70 untreated early-stage non-small cell lung cancer patients. The J gene is TRBJ2-1, the V gene TRBV4-1, with 7 bases that match TRBD2. Sequencing used lung tumor tissue, obtained at surgery. The TCR was taken from a male donor with early-stage non-small cell lung cancer. This chain's CDR3 is CASSRPERGKQFF. The CDR3 DNA follows: TGCGCCAGCAGCCGCCCAGAGCGGGGAAAGCAGTTCTTC.